The 3 T cell receptor beta chains in this list originate from one sample, sequenced in a study of cytomegalovirus exposure and HLA in healthy donors. Primers for the PCR totalled 60 Vbeta and 13 Jbeta. Generated by immunoSEQ multiplex PCR, the TCRdb table keeps only in-frame clones and is missing some. The profile shows about 160,000 clones, just under 80% of them singletons. The sample consisted of PBMCs. Receptor source: a woman aged 40 to 50 in good health and CMV-seropositive.

CDR3 DNA sequence: TGTGCCAGCAGTCTCCGAGACAGCGTAATGGAGACCCAGTACTTC. This sequence encodes CASSLRDSVMETQYF. V and J are TRBV6-5 and TRBJ2-5; possible D gene TRBD1, 5 bases. Trimming removed 5 bases from V and 5 bases from J, with 18 bases in between. Germline CDR1 MNHEY, CDR2 SVGAGI. This CDR3 contains 15 residues.

The genes are TRBV5-1 and TRBJ2-3; TRBD2 agrees at 9 bases. This CDR3 spans 16 amino acids. J gave up 2 bases and V 1 base, and 5 bases lay outside the gene matches. From germline, CDR1 is SGHRS and CDR2 YFSETQ. CDR3 amino acids: CASSLIAGADTDTQYF. DNA of the CDR3: TGCGCCAGCAGCTTGATAGCGGGGGCAGACACAGATACGCAGTATTTT.

The V gene is TRBV25-1, the J gene TRBJ1-4, with D perhaps matching TRBD1 (5 bases). The V end lost 4 bases, the J end lost 3 bases, and 12 bases lay between the germline ends. The CDR3 runs 15 residues. The V gene's germline CDR1 is MGHDK and CDR2 SYGVNS. This CDR3 reads CASSAHLGANEKLFF. CDR3 bases: TGTGCCAGCAGTGCCCACCTAGGGGCTAATGAAAAACTGTTTTTT.